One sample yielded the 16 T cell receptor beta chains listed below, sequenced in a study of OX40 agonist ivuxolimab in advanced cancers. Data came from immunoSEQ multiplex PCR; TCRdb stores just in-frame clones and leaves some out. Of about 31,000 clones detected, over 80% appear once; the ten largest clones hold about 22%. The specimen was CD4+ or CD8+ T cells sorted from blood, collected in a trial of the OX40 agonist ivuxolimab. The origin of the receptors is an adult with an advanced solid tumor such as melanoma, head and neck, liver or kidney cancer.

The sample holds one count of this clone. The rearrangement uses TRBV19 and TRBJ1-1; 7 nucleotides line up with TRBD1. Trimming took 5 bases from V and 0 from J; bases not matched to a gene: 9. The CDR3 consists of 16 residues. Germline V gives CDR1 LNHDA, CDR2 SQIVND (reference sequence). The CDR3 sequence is CASSHFPQGVNTEAFF. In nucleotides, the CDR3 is TGTGCCAGTAGTCATTTCCCCCAGGGGGTGAACACTGAAGCTTTCTTT. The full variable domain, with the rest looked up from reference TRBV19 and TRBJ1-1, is DGGITQSPKYLFRKEGQNVTLSCEQNLNHDAMYWYRQDPGQGLRLIYYSQIVNDFQKGDIAEGYSVSREKKESFPLTVTSAQKNPTAFYLCASSHFPQGVNTEAFFGQGTRLTVV.

CDR3 amino acids: CASSLGSALAGGGTQYF. CDR3 DNA: TGTGCCAGCAGTTTAGGTTCGGCACTAGCGGGAGGGGGGACCCAGTACTTC. The chain couples TRBV28 to TRBJ2-5, with 13 bases aligning to TRBD2. Trimming cost V 2 bases and J 7 bases; bases outside gene matches: 10. CDR3 length equals 17 residues. From germline, CDR1 is MDHEN and CDR2 SYDVKM.

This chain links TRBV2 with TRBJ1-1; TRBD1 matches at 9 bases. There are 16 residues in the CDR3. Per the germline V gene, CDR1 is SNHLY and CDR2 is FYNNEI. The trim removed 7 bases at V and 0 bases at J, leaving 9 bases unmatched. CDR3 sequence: CASNHGTGRMNTEAFF. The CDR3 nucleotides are TGTGCCAGCAACCATGGGACAGGGCGGATGAACACTGAAGCTTTCTTT.

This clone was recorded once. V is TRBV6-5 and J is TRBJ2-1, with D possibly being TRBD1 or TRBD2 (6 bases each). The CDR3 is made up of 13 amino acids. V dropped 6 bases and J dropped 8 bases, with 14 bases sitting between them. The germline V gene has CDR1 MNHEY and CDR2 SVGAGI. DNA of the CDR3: TGTGCCAGCAGCCAACCCGGGGGCCATGAGCAGTTCTTC. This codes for CASSQPGGHEQFF.

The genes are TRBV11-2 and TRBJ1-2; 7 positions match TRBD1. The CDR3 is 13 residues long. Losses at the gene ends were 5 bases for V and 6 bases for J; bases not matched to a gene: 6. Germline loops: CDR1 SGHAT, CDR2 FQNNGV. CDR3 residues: CASSRTGADGYTF. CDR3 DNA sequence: TGTGCCAGCAGCCGGACAGGCGCCGATGGCTACACCTTC. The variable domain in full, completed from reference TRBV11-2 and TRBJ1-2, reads EAGVAQSPRYKIIEKRQSVAFWCNPISGHATLYWYQQILGQGPKLLIQFQNNGVVDDSQLPKDRFSAERLKGVDSTLKIQPAKLEDSAVYLCASSRTGADGYTFGSGTRLTVV.

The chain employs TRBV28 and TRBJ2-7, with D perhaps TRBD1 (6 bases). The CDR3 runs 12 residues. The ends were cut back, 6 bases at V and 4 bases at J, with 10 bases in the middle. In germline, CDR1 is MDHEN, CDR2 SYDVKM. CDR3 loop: CASRTGLYEQYF. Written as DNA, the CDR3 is TGTGCCAGCAGGACAGGACTGTACGAGCAGTACTTC.

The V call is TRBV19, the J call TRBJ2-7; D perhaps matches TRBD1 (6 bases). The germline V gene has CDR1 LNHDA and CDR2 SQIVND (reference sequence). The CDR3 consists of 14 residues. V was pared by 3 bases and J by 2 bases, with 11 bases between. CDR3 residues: CASSIRGNPYEQYF. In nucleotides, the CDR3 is TGTGCCAGTAGTATCAGGGGTAACCCCTACGAGCAGTACTTC.

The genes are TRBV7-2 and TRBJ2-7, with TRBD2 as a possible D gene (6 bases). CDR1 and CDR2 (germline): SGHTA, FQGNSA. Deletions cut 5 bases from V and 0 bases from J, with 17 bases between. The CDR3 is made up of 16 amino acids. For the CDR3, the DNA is TGTGCCAGCAGCCCCCCTGGGGCGGGGAGCTCCTACGAGCAGTACTTC. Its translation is CASSPPGAGSSYEQYF. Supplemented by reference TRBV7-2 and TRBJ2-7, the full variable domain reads GAGVSQSPSNKVTEKGKDVELRCDPISGHTALYWYRQSLGQGLEFLIYFQGNSAPDKSGLPSDRFSAERTGGSVSTLTIQRTQQEDSAVYLCASSPPGAGSSYEQYFGPGTRLTVT.

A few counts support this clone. The CDR3 here is CASSLYRAGRGTTDTQYF. The CDR3 nucleotides are TGTGCCAGCAGTTTATATAGGGCGGGACGGGGAACCACAGATACGCAGTATTTT. This chain connects TRBV28 to TRBJ2-3, with D tentatively TRBD2 (6 bases). CDR1 is MDHEN and CDR2 is SYDVKM in the germline V gene. Trimming took off 1 base at V and 2 bases at J, with 19 bases between the two ends. The length of the CDR3 is 18 residues.

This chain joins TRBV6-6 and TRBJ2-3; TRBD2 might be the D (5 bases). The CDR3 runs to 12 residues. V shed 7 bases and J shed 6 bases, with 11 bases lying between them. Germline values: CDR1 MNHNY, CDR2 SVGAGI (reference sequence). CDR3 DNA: TGTGCCAGCACCCTCGGGAAGGATACGCAGTATTTT. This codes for CASTLGKDTQYF.

CDR3 amino acids: CASSPGRRNTEAFF. CDR3 coding DNA: TGTGCCAGCAGTCCGGGACGCAGGAACACTGAAGCTTTCTTT. The chain is built from TRBV19 and TRBJ1-1, with a weak D call TRBD1 (5 bases). The CDR3 runs 14 residues. Trimming took 9 bases from V and 1 from J, leaving 15 bases between them. Germline V lookup: CDR1 LNHDA, CDR2 SQIVND (reference sequence).

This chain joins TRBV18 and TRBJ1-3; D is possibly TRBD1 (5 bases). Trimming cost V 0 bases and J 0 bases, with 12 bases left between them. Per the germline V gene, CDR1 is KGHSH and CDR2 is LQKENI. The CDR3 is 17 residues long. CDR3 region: CASSPPGGSYSGNTIYF. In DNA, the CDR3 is TGTGCCAGCTCACCACCCGGGGGGAGTTACTCTGGAAACACCATATATTTT.

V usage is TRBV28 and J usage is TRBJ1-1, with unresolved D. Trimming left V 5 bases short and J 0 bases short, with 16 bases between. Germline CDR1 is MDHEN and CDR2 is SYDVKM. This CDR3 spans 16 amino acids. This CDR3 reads CASSPASLRMNTEAFF. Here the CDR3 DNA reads TGTGCCAGCAGTCCCGCCTCTCTGAGGATGAACACTGAAGCTTTCTTT.

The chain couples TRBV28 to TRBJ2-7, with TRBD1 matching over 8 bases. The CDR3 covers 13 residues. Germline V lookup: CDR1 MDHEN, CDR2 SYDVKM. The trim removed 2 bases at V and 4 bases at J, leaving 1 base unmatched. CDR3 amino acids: CASSLRTGYEQYF. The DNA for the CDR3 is TGTGCCAGCAGTTTAAGGACAGGGTACGAGCAGTACTTC.

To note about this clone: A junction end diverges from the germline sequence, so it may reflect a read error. The CDR3 sequence: CAGSSGNYNEQFF. CDR3 coding DNA: TGTGCCGGCAGTAGCGGCAACTACAATGAGCAGTTCTTC. The V gene is TRBV28, the J gene TRBJ2-1; weak D call: TRBD2 (6 bases). CDR1 and CDR2 (germline): MDHEN, SYDVKM. The CDR3 consists of 13 residues.

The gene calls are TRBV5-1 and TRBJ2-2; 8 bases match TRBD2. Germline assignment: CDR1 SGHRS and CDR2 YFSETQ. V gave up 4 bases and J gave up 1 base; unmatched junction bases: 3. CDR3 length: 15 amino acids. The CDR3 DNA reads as TGCGCCAGCAGCCCAAGCGGGGGGAACACCGGGGAGCTGTTTTTT. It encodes CASSPSGGNTGELFF.